The sequence of this T cell receptor beta chain was determined in a study of blood T cell repertoires in COVID-19. Across the study: Acute and convalescent COVID-19 samples came from the United States, Italy and Spain.

Germline CDR1 SGDLS, CDR2 YYNGEE. V was clipped by 3 bases and J by 6 bases; unmatched bases: 7. The CDR3 runs to 15 residues. The assay was immunoSEQ multiplex PCR, and TCRdb's table has in-frame clones only and misses some. The repertoire consists of hundreds of thousands of clones, with 84% occurring once and the leading ten covering less than 7%. The participants were between roughly 18 and 89 years old and came from under 25 US areas. Membership in each cohort depended on participant-reported clinical history. Symptom resolution, clearance, or two negative PCRs marked donors in Cohort 3 as recovered.

The material sequenced was PBMCs or T cells enriched from blood (not recorded which). The chain recombines TRBV9 with TRBJ2-1; 9 bases agree with TRBD1. The clonotype was recovered from a woman in her 40s who had recovered from COVID-19. CDR3 sequence (DNA): TGTGCCAGCAGCGCCCGGACAGGGGTAGGCAATGAGCAGTTCTTC. It codes for CASSARTGVGNEQFF.